This T cell receptor beta chain derives from a study of regulatory T cells in long-lasting Graves disease (dated by TCRdb to about 2021). For the study in its entirety: In the newly diagnosed Graves' disease group, patients had been taking antithyroid drugs for less than 3 months. This study used TCR sequencing and RNA sequencing of peripheral blood to compare persistent Graves' disease patients against newly diagnosed Graves' disease patients. The study was conducted in China and was registered as a clinical trial. A total of approximately 35 samples underwent TCR sequencing: around 13 from persistent and roughly 20 from newly diagnosed Graves' disease patients. What the study reported, not specific to this receptor: The small sample size was acknowledged by the authors as a limitation that may reduce accuracy. More public clonotypes were shared among persistent patients (2,741) than among newly diagnosed patients (roughly 960). Persistent Graves' disease patients showed lower TCR Shannon entropy and fewer highly expanded clones than newly diagnosed patients, suggesting clonal expansion. TRBV28, TRBJ1-2 and TRBJ2-5 were preferentially used in persistent disease, while TRBV20-1 and TRBJ2-1 were favored in newly diagnosed disease. Because the primary lesion, thyroid tissue, could not be accessed, the study looked at peripheral blood alone. Only the TCR beta chain was sequenced and analyzed.

The time point label on this specimen signifies: newly diagnosed GD, antithyroid drugs for less than 3 months. For both TCR sequencing and RNA sequencing, RNA was extracted from PBMCs using TRIzol. Graves' disease was diagnosed according to American Thyroid Association guidelines. Patients were recruited from an endocrinology department in Xi'an, China. Each patient gave around 9 milliliters of peripheral blood, collected in an EDTA anticoagulant tube. Ficoll Paque Plus density gradient separation was used to isolate PBMCs, and no additional T cell sorting was done. RNA quality was checked with an Agilent 2100 Bioanalyzer and agarose gel, and concentration with a NanoDrop 2000. To note about this clonotype: Its antigen is unknown. This may arise from a read error, as a much more abundant clone is one base away.

Libraries were constructed by multiplex PCR. TCRdb shows the sequencer as Illumina HiSeq 4000. TCR beta libraries were built with iRepertoire HTBI primers and Arm-PCR amplification of CDR3 regions. PCR products were gel purified before sequencing. As for how the authors treated the data: Across samples, around 62 TRBV and 13 to 15 TRBJ segments were identified and used for gene usage analysis of CDR3 amino acid clonotypes. COPE and FqMerger were used to merge the filtered high-quality paired reads into contigs. Contigs were aligned with BLAST to IMGT TRBV, TRBD and TRBJ reference genes, and CDR3 was defined per IMGT. Clonotypes above 0.1% frequency were classified as highly expanded clones. Shannon entropy was used to measure repertoire diversity, and the Gini coefficient was used to measure V-J evenness. Public clonotypes were defined as clonotypes shared by more than one individual. Starting from the raw public reads, TCRdb applied fastp trimming at Q25, assembled clones with MiXCR and retained in-frame beta chains. Each entry is one CDR3 protein sequence, shown with its most common DNA and genes. These V and J calls originate from TCRdb's pipeline instead of the authors' own analysis. Here the sample has 400,000 to 550,000 distinct CDR3 sequences; 15% occur a single time. Approximately 15% of the sample comes from the top ten.

CDR1 is given as LGHDT and CDR2 as YNNKEL, both from the germline V gene (reference sequence). The junction shows trimming of 8 bases on V and 6 bases on J, and the gene matches do not reach 9 bases of it. The CDR3, from cysteine to phenylalanine, totals 13 residues. Only the CDR3 part of the read is kept: 39 bases, read in frame from the first base. The same sample was also used in a study of T cells in Graves' hyperthyroidism and ophthalmopathy. The second source states: Graves' hyperthyroidism was defined as stable when no progression to ophthalmopathy occurred over 18 months of follow-up. Hyperthyroidism patients were newly diagnosed, had a disease duration of under 2 months, and were aged 18 to 65 years. Exclusion was applied to patients with uncontrolled infections, other autoimmune diseases, pregnancy or lactation. Diagnoses relied on clinical symptoms, serum thyroxine and TRAb, thyroid ultrasound and orbital computed tomography. For the first round of RT-PCR on the TCR CDR3, the HTBI primer set was used together with the Qiagen OneStep RT-PCR kit. Most expanded thyroid clonotypes (frequency above 0.001) were also detected in blood, suggesting blood repertoires may reflect thyroid immune responses. Ophthalmopathy was separated from stable hyperthyroidism by a 13 V-J signature model, with 85% to 90% sensitivity and 81% to 82% specificity obtained in cross-validation and 80%/75% obtained in testing. In validation, progression to ophthalmopathy was predicted by the model with about 70% sensitivity and 72.22% specificity, a median of around 5.9 months before onset. A discovery cohort of fewer than 110 patients, about 40 with Graves' ophthalmopathy and 57 with stable Graves' hyperthyroidism, was used to find distinguishing TCR V-J signatures. Whether ophthalmopathy could be predicted prospectively was tested in an independent validation cohort made up of 18 hyperthyroidism patients plus 17 patients who later progressed to ophthalmopathy. For training and testing, the 80 to 100 patients in the discovery cohort were randomly divided in a 7:3 ratio. In roughly six Graves' hyperthyroidism patients, the study also compared T-cell repertoires from thyroid tissue with T-cell repertoires from blood. After blood sampling, hyperthyroidism patients were treated with methimazole at a starting dose of 30 mg daily, and ophthalmopathy patients were treated with high-dose intravenous methylprednisolone. Libraries were constructed in a second round of multiplex PCR, after which size selection and purification were performed. Paired-end sequencing of the libraries was performed with 100 bp reads on an Illumina HiSeq2000. SOAPnuke was used to process the raw data, removing reads that contained adapters or uncalled bases, had a mean Phred below 15, or lacked an exact match to the constant primer or identifier. High-quality paired reads were merged with COPE v1.2.5, and unique nucleotide sequences were defined as clonotypes. Clonotypes were aligned to IMGT TRBV, TRBD and TRBJ reference segments using MiTCR v1.1. The analysis was restricted to V-J combinations with a frequency above 0.0001, which together covered roughly 99% of the repertoires. A TCS score was defined as the ratio of F50 (clonal expansion) to E x V (chaos), with BLOSUM62-based TCRdist applied between CDR3 peptides within each V-J. Welch's t-statistics and random forest reduced 514 V-J features to 13, which were used in a naive Bayes classifier (R e1071). Sample size was not statistically predetermined, and blinding of investigators to group allocation was not performed. According to the paper, TCR Vbeta CDR3 sequencing was carried out on more than 120 peripheral blood samples, which came from 40 to 45 ophthalmopathy, 75 to 80 hyperthyroidism and approximately 17 progressor patients.

This receptor was identified in a woman aged 25 to 39 with Graves disease. Donor details come from another sample of the same person, matched by shared clones. Recombination linked TRBV3-1 to TRBJ2-7, and 8 junction bases match TRBD1. The material sequenced was peripheral blood mononuclear cells (PBMCs), taken at new diagnosis, from a patient treated with antithyroid drugs. The nucleotide sequence reads TGTGCCAGCTCGCCCTCAGGGGGCGCCGAGCAGTACTTC. Its protein is CASSPSGGAEQYF.